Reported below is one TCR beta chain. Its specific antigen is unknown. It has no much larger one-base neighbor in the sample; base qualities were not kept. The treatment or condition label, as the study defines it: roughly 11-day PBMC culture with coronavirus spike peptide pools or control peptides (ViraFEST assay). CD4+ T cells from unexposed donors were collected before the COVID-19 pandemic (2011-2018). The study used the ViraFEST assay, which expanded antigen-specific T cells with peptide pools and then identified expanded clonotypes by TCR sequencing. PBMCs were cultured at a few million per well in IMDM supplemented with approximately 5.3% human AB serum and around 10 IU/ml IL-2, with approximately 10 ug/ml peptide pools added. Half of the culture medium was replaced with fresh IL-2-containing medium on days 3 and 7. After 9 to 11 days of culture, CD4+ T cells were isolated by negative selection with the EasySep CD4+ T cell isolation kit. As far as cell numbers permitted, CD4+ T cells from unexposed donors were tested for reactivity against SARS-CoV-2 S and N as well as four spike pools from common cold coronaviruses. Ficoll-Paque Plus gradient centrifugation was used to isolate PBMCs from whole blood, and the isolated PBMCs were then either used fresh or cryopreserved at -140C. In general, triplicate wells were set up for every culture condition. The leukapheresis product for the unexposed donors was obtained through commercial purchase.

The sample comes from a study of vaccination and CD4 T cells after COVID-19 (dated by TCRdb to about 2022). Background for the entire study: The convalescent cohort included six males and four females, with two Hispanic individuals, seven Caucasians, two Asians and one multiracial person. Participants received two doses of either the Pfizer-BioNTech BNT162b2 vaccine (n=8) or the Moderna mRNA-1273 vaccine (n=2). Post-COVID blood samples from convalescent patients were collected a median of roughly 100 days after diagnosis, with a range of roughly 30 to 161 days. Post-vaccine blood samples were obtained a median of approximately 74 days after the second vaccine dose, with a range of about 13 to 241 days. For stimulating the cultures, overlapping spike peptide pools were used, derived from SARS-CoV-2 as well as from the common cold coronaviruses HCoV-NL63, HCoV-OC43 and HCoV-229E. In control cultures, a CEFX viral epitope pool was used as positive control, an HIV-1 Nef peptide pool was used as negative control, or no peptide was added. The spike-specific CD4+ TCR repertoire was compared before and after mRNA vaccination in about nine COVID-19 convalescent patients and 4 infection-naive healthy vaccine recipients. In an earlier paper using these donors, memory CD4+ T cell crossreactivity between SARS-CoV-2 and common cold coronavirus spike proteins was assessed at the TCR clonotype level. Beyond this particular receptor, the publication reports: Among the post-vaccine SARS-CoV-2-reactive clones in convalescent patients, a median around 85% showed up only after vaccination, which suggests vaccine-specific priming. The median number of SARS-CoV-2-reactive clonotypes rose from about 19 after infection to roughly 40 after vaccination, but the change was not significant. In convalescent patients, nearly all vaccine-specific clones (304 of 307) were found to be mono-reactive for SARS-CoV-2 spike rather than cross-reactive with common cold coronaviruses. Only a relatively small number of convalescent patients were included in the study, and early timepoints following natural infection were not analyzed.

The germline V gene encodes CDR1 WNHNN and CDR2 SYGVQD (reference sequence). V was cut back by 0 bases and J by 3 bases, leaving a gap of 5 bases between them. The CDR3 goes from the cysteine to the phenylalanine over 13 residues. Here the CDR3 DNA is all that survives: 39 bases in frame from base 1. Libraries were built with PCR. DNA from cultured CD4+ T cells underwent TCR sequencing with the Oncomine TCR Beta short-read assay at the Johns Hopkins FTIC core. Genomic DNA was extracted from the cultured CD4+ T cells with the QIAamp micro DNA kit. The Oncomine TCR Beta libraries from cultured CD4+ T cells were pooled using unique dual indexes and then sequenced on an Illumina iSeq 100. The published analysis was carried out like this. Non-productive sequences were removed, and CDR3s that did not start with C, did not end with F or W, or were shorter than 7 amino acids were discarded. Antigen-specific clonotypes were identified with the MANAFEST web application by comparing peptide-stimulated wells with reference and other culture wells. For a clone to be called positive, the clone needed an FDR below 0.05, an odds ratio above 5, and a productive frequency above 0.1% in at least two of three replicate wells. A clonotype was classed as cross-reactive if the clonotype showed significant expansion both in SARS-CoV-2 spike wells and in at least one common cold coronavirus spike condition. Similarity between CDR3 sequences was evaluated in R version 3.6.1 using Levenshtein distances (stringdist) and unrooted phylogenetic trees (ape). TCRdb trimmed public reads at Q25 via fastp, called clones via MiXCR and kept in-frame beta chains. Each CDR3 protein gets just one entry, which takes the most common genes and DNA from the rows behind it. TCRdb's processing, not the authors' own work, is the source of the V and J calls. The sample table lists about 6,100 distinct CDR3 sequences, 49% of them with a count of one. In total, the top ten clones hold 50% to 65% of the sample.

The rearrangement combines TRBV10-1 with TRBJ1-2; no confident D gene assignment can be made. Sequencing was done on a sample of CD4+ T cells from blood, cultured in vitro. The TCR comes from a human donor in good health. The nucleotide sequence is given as TGCGCCAGCAGTGAGTCCACAGACTATGGCTACACCTTC. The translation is CASSESTDYGYTF.